This T cell receptor beta chain was found in a study of human T cells and chemical hapten exposure. Whole-study context: DPC at 2% was the sensitizing agent, placed on approximately 2 cm by approximately 2 cm of upper inner arm skin. Study results and caveats: Patch test scores rose with PT1 expanded TCR counts, a positive correlation. Against controls, expanded TCRs gave rise to significantly more large CDR3 similarity clusters. There was no change with DPC sensitization in TCRs above 1 in 1000 frequency.

From the RACE reads, TCRdb called clonotypes with MiXCR, one entry per CDR3 protein. This table has around 53,000 distinct CDR3 sequences, around 9.3% appearing once. This clonotype was observed a handful of times. Its antigen is not identified. Time point given: patch test 1, 2 weeks after DPC sensitization. Treatment specified: therapeutic diphenylcyclopropenone sensitization with weekly scalp DPC. The origin of this receptor is a woman in her 50s with alopecia areata. Some clones in this sample may be carry-over from other donors' samples. The sample consisted of whole blood, taken in connection with sensitization to the hapten diphenylcyclopropenone (DPC).

The CDR3 DNA reads TGTGCCAGCAGCCAAGCGGGACTAGCGGGACCTAAGTTGTTCTTC. Encoded protein: CASSQAGLAGPKLFF. The rearrangement links TRBV3-1 to TRBJ2-1, with 13 bases lining up with TRBD2. Germline CDR1 LGHDT, CDR2 YNNKEL (reference sequence). The CDR3 spans 15 residues. Trimming at V came to 1 base and at J to 15 bases, leaving 9 bases not matched to a gene.